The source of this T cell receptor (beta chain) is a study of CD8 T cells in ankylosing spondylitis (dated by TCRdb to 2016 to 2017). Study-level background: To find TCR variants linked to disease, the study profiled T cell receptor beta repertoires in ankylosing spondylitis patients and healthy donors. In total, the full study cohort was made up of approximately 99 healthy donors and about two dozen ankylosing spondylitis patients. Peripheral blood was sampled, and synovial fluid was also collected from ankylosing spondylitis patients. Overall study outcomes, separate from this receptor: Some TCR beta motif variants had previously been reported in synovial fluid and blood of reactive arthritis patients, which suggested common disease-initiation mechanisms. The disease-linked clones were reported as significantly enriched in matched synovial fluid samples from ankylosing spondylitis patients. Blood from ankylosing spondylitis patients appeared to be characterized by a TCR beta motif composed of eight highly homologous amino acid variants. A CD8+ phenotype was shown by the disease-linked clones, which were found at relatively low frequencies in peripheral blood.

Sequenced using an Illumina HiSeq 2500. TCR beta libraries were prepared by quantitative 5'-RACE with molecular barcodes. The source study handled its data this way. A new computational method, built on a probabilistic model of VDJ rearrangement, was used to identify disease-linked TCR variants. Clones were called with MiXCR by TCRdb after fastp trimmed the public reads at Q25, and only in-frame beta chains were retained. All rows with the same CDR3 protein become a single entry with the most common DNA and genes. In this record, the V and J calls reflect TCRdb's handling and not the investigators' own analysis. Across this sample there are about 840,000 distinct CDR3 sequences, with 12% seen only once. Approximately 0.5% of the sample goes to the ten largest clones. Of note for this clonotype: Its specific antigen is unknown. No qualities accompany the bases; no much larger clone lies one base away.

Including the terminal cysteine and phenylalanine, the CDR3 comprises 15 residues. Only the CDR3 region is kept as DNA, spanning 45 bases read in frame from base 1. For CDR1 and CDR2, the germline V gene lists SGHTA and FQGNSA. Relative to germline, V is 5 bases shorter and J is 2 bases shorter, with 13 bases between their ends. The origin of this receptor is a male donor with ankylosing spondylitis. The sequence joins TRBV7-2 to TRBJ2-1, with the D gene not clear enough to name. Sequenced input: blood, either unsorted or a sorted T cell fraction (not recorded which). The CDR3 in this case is CASSALVGTYNEQFF. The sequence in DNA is TGTGCCAGCAGCGCCCTAGTGGGGACCTACAATGAGCAGTTCTTC.